This T cell receptor beta chain was identified during a study of OX40 agonist ivuxolimab in advanced cancers. Across the study: Three patients, one with hepatocellular carcinoma and two with cutaneous melanoma, achieved partial responses. Whole-study results and caveats: Relative to CD4+, CD8+ T cells held more expanded clones on average.

Profiled with immunoSEQ multiplex PCR; TCRdb holds only in-frame clones, not every one. The sample has more than 50,000 clones; approximately 86% are singletons. V was trimmed by 9 bases and J by 0 bases, leaving 6 bases between them. Germline V gene data show CDR1 as MNHEY and CDR2 as SVGAGI. This CDR3 has 13 amino acids. Worth noting for this clone: The antigen is unknown.

This receptor was identified in an adult with an advanced solid tumor such as melanoma, head and neck, liver or kidney cancer. Source: CD4+ or CD8+ T cells sorted from blood, taken in a trial of the OX40 agonist ivuxolimab. This chain uses TRBV6-5 with TRBJ1-6; no reliable D call. CDR3 sequence (DNA): TGTGCCAGTACAGTCTCCTATAATTCACCCCTCCACTTT. The encoded protein is CASTVSYNSPLHF.